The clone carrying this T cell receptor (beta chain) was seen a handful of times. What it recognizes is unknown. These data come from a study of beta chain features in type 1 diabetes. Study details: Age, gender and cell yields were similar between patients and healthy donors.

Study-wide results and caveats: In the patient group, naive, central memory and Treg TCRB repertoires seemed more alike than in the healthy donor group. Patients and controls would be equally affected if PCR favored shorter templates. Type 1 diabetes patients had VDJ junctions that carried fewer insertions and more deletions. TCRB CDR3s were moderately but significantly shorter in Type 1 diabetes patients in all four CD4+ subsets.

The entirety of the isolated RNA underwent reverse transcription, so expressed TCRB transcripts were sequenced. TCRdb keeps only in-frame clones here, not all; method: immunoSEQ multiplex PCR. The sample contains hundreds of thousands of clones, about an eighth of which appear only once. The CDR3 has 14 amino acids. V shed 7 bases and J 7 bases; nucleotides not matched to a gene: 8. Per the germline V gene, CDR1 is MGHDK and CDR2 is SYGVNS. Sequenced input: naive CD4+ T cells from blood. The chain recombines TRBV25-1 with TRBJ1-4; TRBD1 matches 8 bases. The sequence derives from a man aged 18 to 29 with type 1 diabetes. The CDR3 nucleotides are TGTGCCAGCACCCGCACAGGGGGGGCTGAAAAACTGTTTTTT. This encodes CASTRTGGAEKLFF. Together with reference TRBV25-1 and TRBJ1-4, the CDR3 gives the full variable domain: EADIYQTPRYLVIGTGKKITLECSQTMGHDKMYWYQQDPGMELHLIHYSYGVNSTEKGDLSSESTVSRIRTEHFPLTLESARPSHTSQYLCASTRTGGAEKLFFGSGTQLSVL.